This T cell receptor (beta chain) was found in a study of T cells in Graves' hyperthyroidism and ophthalmopathy. General study findings and limits: For ophthalmopathy, model prediction preceded onset by a median approximately 6 months.

TCR beta CDR3 region amplification was performed from RNA transcripts. The HTBI primer set was used in a first-round RT-PCR of the TCR CDR3. TCRdb recomputed calls from the multiplex PCR reads with MiXCR, one row per CDR3 protein. The sample holds about 560,000 distinct CDR3 sequences, around 17% seen once. As concerns this clonotype: What it binds is not known.

Germline CDR1 reads KGHDR; CDR2 reads SFDVKD. This CDR3 has 14 amino acids. Trimming stripped 1 base from V and 4 bases from J, with 9 bases between. The V call is TRBV24-1, the J call TRBJ1-2, with unresolved D. This receptor was obtained from a woman under 30 with Graves' hyperthyroidism. Sequencing was performed on blood. The CDR3 spells CATSDFPRSYGYTF. The DNA of the CDR3 is TGTGCCACCAGTGATTTTCCTCGGTCCTATGGCTACACCTTC.